One TCR beta chain is described in this entry. Its antigen is unidentified. The sample is drawn from a study of graft-versus-host responses after intestinal transplantation. Study findings and constraints: In recipient marrow, GvH clones were found, and some appeared first in ileum or blood.

TCRdb's copy holds only in-frame clones and misses some; the assay was immunoSEQ multiplex PCR. The sample has about 97,000 clones, roughly 89% seen once. V shed 1 base and J shed 4 bases, with 8 bases lying between them. Germline V gene sequence: CDR1 SEHNR, CDR2 FQNEAQ (reference sequence). This CDR3 has 14 residues. V usage is TRBV7-9 and J usage is TRBJ2-1, with no clear D. The starting material was unstimulated CD4+ T cells sorted from spleen or lymph node cells, obtained before transplant. This TCR derives from a human donor who was the organ donor for an intestinal transplant. CDR3: CASSLGLGYNEQFF. The DNA for the CDR3 is TGTGCCAGCAGCTTAGGGCTCGGGTACAATGAGCAGTTCTTC. Variable domain in full (rest from reference TRBV7-9 and TRBJ2-1): DTGVSQNPRHKITKRGQNVTFRCDPISEHNRLYWYRQTLGQGPEFLTYFQNEAQLEKSRLLSDRFSAERPKGSFSTLEIQRTEQGDSAMYLCASSLGLGYNEQFFGPGTRLTVL.